The 8 T cell receptor beta chains below all came from one sample that was sequenced in a study of blood T cells in healthy people across ages. A second about 6 to 11 cycle PCR used barcoded and J-beta primers. TCRdb independently ran MiXCR on the 5' RACE reads; one entry per CDR3 protein. Here the sample spans approximately 800,000 distinct CDR3 sequences, more than 55% being singletons. Input material: blood. All receptors come from a middle-aged man in good health.

The rearrangement links TRBV18 to TRBJ2-3, with 12 bases matching TRBD2. Germline loops: CDR1 KGHSH, CDR2 LQKENI. CDR3 length: 16 residues. V shed 3 bases and J 7 bases; nucleotides not matched to a gene: 8. CDR3 in amino acids: CASSPIVTSGSYTQYF. CDR3 nucleotide sequence: TGTGCCAGCTCACCGATCGTGACTAGCGGGAGTTATACGCAGTATTTT.

This rearrangement joins TRBV20-1 to TRBJ1-5, with D perhaps TRBD1 (5 bases). Looked up from germline, CDR1 is DFQATT and CDR2 is SNEGSKA (reference sequence). The V and J ends lost 0 bases and 1 base respectively, with 13 bases between them. CDR3 length: 16 amino acids. CDR3 residues: CSARDSGDVSNQPQHF. The CDR3 bases are TGCAGTGCTAGAGACTCGGGGGACGTGAGCAATCAGCCCCAGCATTTT.

This sequence joins TRBV7-8 and TRBJ2-7; D is tentatively TRBD1 or TRBD2 (6 bases each). The V end was cut by 7 bases, the J end by 5 bases, with 12 bases between. Per the germline V gene, CDR1 is SGHVS and CDR2 is FQNEAQ. The CDR3 length is 12 residues. CDR3: CASKRGRHEQYF. CDR3 DNA sequence: TGTGCCAGCAAAAGGGGGAGGCACGAGCAGTACTTC.

This clonotype showed up just once. The chain employs TRBV7-8 and TRBJ2-2, with no clear D. This CDR3 region has 14 residues. From germline, CDR1 is SGHVS and CDR2 FQNEAQ. Deletions cut 2 bases from V and 7 bases from J, with 11 bases between. The CDR3 loop is CASSLLIRVGELFF. The CDR3 DNA sequence: TGTGCCAGCAGCTTATTGATTAGGGTCGGGGAGCTGTTTTTT.

V is TRBV29-1 and J is TRBJ2-7, with D possibly matching TRBD1 (5 bases). The V and J ends lost 4 bases and 7 bases respectively, with 14 bases between them. The CDR3 sequence is 12 residues long. Germline assignment: CDR1 SQVTM and CDR2 ANQGSEA. DNA of the CDR3: TGCAGCGTTGGTAGGGTGGACAATGAGCAGTACTTC. Its translation is CSVGRVDNEQYF.

This rearrangement joins TRBV20-1 to TRBJ2-1; TRBD2 might be the D (6 bases). Trimming removed 0 bases at V and 6 bases at J, with 12 bases between. This CDR3 spans 14 amino acids. Looked up from germline, CDR1 is DFQATT and CDR2 is SNEGSKA (reference sequence). The CDR3 nucleotides read TGCAGTGCTAGAGACGCGGCGGGAATCAATGAGCAGTTCTTC. This codes for CSARDAAGINEQFF.

This clonotype turned up a few times. This chain joins TRBV7-8 and TRBJ1-2; D might be TRBD1 (5 bases). Deletions cut 2 bases from V and 0 bases from J, with 16 bases between. Germline CDR1 reads SGHVS; CDR2 reads FQNEAQ. This CDR3 comprises 17 residues. CDR3 coding DNA: TGTGCCAGCAGCTTAATTCCCCGGGACCGATCTAACTATGGCTACACCTTC. It encodes CASSLIPRDRSNYGYTF.

The chain uses TRBV4-2 and TRBJ2-1; D unclear. CDR1 is LGHNA, CDR2 YNFKEQ, per germline. This CDR3 is 16 amino acids long. Trimming pared 0 bases from V and 4 bases from J, leaving 13 bases between. The CDR3 nucleotides read TGTGCCAGCAGCCAAGATGCCTCTAGTCTATACAATGAGCAGTTCTTC. Translating gives CASSQDASSLYNEQFF.